This T cell receptor beta chain was retrieved from a study of T-cell reconstitution after alpha-beta-depleted transplantation in children. Regarding the study as a whole: In patients about two months after transplant, alpha-beta T cells reportedly arose from several hundred expanded graft clones. A year post-transplant, T-cell counts and diversity derived mostly from newly produced T cells.

With 5 bases clipped from V and 4 bases from J, the junction kept 13 bases outside the gene matches. CDR1 and CDR2 from the germline V gene are DFQATT and SNEGSKA (reference sequence). The CDR3 totals 15 residues. TCRbeta library preparation incorporated unique molecular identifiers. TCRdb re-derived calls from the PCR reads in MiXCR, one entry per CDR3 protein. The table has some 450,000 distinct CDR3 sequences, approximately 41% seen once. Turning to this clonotype: Its specificity is not known. This sequence may be a read error, since a much larger clone differs from it by one base.

Here the sequenced sample was PBMCs, taken before TCRalphabeta/CD19-depleted stem cell transplant. The chain joins TRBV20-1 to TRBJ2-5, with TRBD1 matching over 7 bases. The TCR was taken from a girl aged 2 to 10 with aplastic anemia, due to receive a stem cell transplant. As DNA, the CDR3 is TGCAGTGCTGAGAGACCGGGACAGATCCCAGAGACCCAGTACTTC. Translating gives CSAERPGQIPETQYF.